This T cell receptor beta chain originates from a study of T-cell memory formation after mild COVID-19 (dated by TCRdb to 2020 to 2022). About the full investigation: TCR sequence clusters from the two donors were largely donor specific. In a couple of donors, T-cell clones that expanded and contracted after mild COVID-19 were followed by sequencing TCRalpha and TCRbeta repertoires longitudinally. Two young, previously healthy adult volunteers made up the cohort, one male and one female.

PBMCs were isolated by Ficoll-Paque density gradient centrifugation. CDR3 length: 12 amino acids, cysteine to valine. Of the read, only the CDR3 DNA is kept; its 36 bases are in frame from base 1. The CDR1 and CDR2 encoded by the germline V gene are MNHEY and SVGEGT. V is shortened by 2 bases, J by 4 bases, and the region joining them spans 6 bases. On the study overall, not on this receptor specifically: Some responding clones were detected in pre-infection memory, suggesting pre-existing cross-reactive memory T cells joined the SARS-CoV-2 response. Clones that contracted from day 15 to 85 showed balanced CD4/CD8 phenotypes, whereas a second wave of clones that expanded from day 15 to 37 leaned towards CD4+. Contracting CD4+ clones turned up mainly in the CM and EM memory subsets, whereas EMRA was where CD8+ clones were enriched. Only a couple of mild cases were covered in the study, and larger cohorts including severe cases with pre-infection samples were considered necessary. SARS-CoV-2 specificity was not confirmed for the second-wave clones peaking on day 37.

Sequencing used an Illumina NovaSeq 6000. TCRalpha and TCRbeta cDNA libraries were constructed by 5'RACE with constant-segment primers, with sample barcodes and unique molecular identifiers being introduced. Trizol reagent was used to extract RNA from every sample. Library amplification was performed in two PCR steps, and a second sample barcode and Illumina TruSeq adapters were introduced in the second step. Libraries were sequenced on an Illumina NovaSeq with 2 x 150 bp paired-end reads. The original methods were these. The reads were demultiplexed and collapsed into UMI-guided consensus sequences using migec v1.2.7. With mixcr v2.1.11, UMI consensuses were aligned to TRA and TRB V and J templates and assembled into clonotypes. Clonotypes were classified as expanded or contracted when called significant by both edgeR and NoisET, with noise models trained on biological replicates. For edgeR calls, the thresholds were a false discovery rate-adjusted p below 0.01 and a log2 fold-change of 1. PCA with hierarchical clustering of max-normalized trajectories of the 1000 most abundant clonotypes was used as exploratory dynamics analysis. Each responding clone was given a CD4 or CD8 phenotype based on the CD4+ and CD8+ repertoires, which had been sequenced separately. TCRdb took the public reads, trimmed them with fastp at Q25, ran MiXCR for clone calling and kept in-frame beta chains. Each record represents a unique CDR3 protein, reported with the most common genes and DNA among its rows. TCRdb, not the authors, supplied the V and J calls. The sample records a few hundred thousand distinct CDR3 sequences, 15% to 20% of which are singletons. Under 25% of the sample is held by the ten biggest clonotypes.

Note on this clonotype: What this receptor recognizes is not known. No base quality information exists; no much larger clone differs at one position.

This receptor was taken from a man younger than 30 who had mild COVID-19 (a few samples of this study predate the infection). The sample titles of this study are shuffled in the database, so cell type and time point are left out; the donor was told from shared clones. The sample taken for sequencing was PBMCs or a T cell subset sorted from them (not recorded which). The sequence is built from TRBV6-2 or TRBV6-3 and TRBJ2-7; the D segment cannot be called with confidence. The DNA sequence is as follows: TGTGCCAGCAGTTACGTCGGGTACGAGCAGTACGTC. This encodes CASSYVGYEQYV.